The sequence of this T cell receptor (beta chain) was determined in a study of T cells in Graves' hyperthyroidism and ophthalmopathy. The TCR beta CDR3 regions underwent amplification using RNA transcripts as the source. HTBI primers were used for first-round RT-PCR of the TCR CDR3. Via MiXCR, TCRdb re-called the multiplex PCR reads, giving one row per CDR3 protein. The profile shows roughly 500,000 distinct CDR3 sequences, around 14% of them singletons. Notes on the study in general: Within blood appeared most thyroid clonotypes that had expanded above 0.001. Ophthalmopathy could be told apart from stable hyperthyroidism with a 13 V-J model. In validation, the model predicted ophthalmopathy. These predictions came a median about 6 months before onset.

The CDR3 loop spans 13 amino acids. V lost 1 base and J 6 bases, leaving 10 bases between the germline ends. This clonotype was recorded at least ten times. Its antigen is undetermined. Not enrolled were patients with uncontrolled infection, other autoimmune disease, pregnancy or lactation. Material for sequencing was blood. J is TRBJ2-7 and V is TRBV12-3 or TRBV12-4; D might be TRBD2 (5 bases). The source is a woman aged 25-40 years with Graves' hyperthyroidism that later progressed to Graves' ophthalmopathy. The CDR3 bases are TGTGCCAGCAGTTTAGGTGAGGGTAGCGAGCAGTACTTC. Its protein product is CASSLGEGSEQYF.